The clone carrying this TCR beta chain appeared a few times. Its antigen is undetermined. Alongside a J-beta primer mix, a sample-barcoded 5' primer served in a second PCR lasting roughly 7 to 12 cycles. From the 5' RACE reads, TCRdb called clonotypes with MiXCR, one entry per CDR3 protein. The sample lists around 940,000 distinct CDR3 sequences, roughly 51% occurring once. The sample providers were healthy Caucasian people from Russia, aged roughly 6 to 100. PBMCs were isolated at a quantity of at least 6.5 million per sample. These data originate in a study of blood T cells in healthy people across ages. General observations from the study: From one million sequenced T cells, diversity estimates were lower bounds. Both higher diversity and more naive CD4+ cells marked long-lived donors when set against aged donors.

CDR3 size: 13 residues. Trimming cost V 4 bases and J 5 bases; bases outside gene matches: 4. This sequence originates from a woman between 55 and 75 years old in good health. The sample comprised blood. The chain is built from TRBV12-3 or TRBV12-4 and TRBJ2-7; the match to TRBD2 covers 8 bases. CDR3 sequence: CASSWTSMHEQYF. The CDR3, as DNA: TGTGCCAGCAGTTGGACTAGCATGCACGAGCAGTACTTC.